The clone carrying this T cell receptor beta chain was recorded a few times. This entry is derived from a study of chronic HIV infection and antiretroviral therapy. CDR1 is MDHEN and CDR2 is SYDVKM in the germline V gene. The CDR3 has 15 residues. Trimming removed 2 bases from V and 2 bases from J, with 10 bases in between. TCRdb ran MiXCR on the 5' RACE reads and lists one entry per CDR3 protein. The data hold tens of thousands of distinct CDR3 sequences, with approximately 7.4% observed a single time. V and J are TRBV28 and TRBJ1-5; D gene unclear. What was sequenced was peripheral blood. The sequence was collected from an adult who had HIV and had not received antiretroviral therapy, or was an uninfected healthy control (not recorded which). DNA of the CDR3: TGTGCCAGCAGTTTAAAGATCGGCGGCAATCAGCCCCAGCATTTT. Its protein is CASSLKIGGNQPQHF.